This T cell receptor (beta chain) was sequenced in a study of T cells in Graves' hyperthyroidism and ophthalmopathy (dated by TCRdb to the late 2010s). Some background on the complete study: Peripheral blood samples were taken at the time of initial diagnosis, prior to any treatment. The paper reports TCR Vbeta CDR3 sequencing of 140 or so peripheral blood samples: 40 or so ophthalmopathy, roughly 74 hyperthyroidism and around 17 progressor patients. To identify distinguishing TCR V-J signatures, a discovery cohort of around 100 patients was used, comprising 40 to 45 with Graves' ophthalmopathy and about 59 with stable Graves' hyperthyroidism. The 95 to 100 discovery patients were randomly divided into training and test sets at a 7:3 ratio. Once sampling was done, hyperthyroidism patients were given methimazole at a starting dose of 30 mg daily, whereas ophthalmopathy patients were given high-dose intravenous methylprednisolone. An independent validation cohort of under 20 hyperthyroidism patients and about 15 patients who later progressed to ophthalmopathy tested prospective prediction of ophthalmopathy. In several Graves' hyperthyroidism patients, the study also compared T-cell repertoires from thyroid tissue with T-cell repertoires from blood.

Amplification of TCR beta CDR3 regions was carried out from RNA transcripts. For the first round of RT-PCR on the TCR CDR3, the HTBI primer set was used together with the Qiagen OneStep RT-PCR kit. Libraries were constructed in a second round of multiplex PCR, after which size selection and purification were carried out. The libraries were sequenced on an Illumina HiSeq2000 using paired-end 100 bp reads. Processing in the source paper ran as follows. Raw data were processed with SOAPnuke, discarding reads with adapters, uncalled bases, mean Phred below 15, or no exact constant-primer or identifier match. High-quality paired reads were merged with COPE v1.2.5, and unique nucleotide sequences were defined as clonotypes. MiTCR v1.1 was used to align clonotypes to the IMGT TRBV, TRBD and TRBJ reference segments. Analysis was restricted to V-J combinations with a frequency above 0.0001, which covered about 99% of repertoires. A TCS score was defined as the ratio between F50 (clonal expansion) and ExV (chaos), using BLOSUM62-based TCRdist between CDR3 peptides within each V-J. Welch's t-statistics and random forest reduced 500 to 650 V-J features to 13, which were used in a naive Bayes classifier (R e1071). TCRdb applied fastp at Q25 and MiXCR to the public reads, then kept only in-frame beta chains. Rows matching on CDR3 protein sequence are summarized as one entry with the most common DNA and genes. Here the V and J calls rest on TCRdb's processing, not on the authors' analysis. The sample yields approximately 420,000 distinct CDR3 sequences; 15% were counted once. The biggest ten clones account for 32% of the sample.

General conclusions and limits of the study: In validation, progression to ophthalmopathy was predicted by the model with 55% to 71% sensitivity and 72.22% specificity, a median of 6.5 months before onset. No statistical method was used to set the sample size in advance, and investigators knew the group allocation. Blood samples also contained most of the expanded thyroid clonotypes (frequency above 0.001), which suggests that blood repertoires may reflect thyroid immune responses. Ophthalmopathy was separated from stable hyperthyroidism by a 13 V-J signature model, with 85% to 90% sensitivity and about 81% specificity obtained in cross-validation and 80%/75% obtained in testing.

Graves' hyperthyroidism was defined as stable when no progression to ophthalmopathy occurred over 18 months of follow-up. Hyperthyroidism patients were newly diagnosed, had a disease duration of under 2 months, and were aged 18 to 65 years. Any patient with an uncontrolled infection, another autoimmune disease, pregnancy or lactation was excluded. Diagnoses were based on clinical symptoms, serum thyroxine and TRAb, thyroid ultrasound and orbital computed tomography. Ficoll-Paque density gradient centrifugation was used to isolate PBMCs from approximately 10 ml of fresh peripheral blood. Total RNA was extracted with Trizol reagent, and quality was checked on an Agilent 2100 Bioanalyzer. This clonotype came up many times. Its recognized antigen is unknown. Base qualities are not recorded, but no much larger clone differs from it by a single base. From the cysteine through the phenylalanine, the CDR3 covers 15 amino acids. The kept DNA is CDR3 alone, 45 bases in frame from the first base. Taken from the germline V gene (reference sequence), the CDR1 and CDR2 loops are SEHNR and FQNEAQ. Relative to germline, V is 4 bases shorter and J is 4 bases shorter, with 14 bases between their ends.

The clonotype comes from a woman aged 30 to 39 with Graves' hyperthyroidism. The V and J segments used are TRBV7-9 and TRBJ2-1; too little of a D gene remains to name it. The material sequenced was blood. CDR3 sequence: CASSSDQRVYNEQFF. The nucleotides read TGTGCCAGCAGCTCGGACCAGCGCGTTTACAATGAGCAGTTCTTC.